Below are 2 T cell receptor beta chains sequenced from a single sample in a study of T cells in Graves' hyperthyroidism and ophthalmopathy (dated by TCRdb to between 2017 and 2020). Library method: multiplex PCR. Sequencing took place on an Illumina HiSeq 2000. The TCR beta CDR3 regions were amplified from the RNA transcripts. A first-round RT-PCR of the TCR CDR3 used the HTBI primer set with the Qiagen OneStep RT-PCR kit. In-frame beta chains were kept once TCRdb had trimmed the public reads at Q25 with fastp and called clones with MiXCR. Identical CDR3 proteins give one entry, which carries the most common genes and DNA. The sample table holds hundreds of thousands of distinct CDR3 sequences, of which just under 20% were seen once. The ten top clones hold 45% to 50% of the sample. The sequenced sample consisted of blood. The receptor set was obtained from a middle-aged man with Graves' ophthalmopathy.

The chain combines TRBV12-3 or TRBV12-4 with TRBJ2-1; TRBD2 might be the D (5 bases). The DNA end is a closer match to TRBJ2-7, so the J assignment may be wrong. CDR3 length equals 17 residues. The CDR3 region is CASPQWEPNPTGNEQYF. The CDR3 DNA reads TGTGCCAGCCCCCAATGGGAGCCTAACCCCACGGGCAATGAGCAGTACTTC.

This clonotype was picked up one time. The chain uses TRBV3-1 and TRBJ2-7; TRBD1 is a possible D gene (5 bases). The V end was cut by 3 bases, the J end by 2 bases, with 11 bases between. The CDR3 length is 14 residues. Per the germline V gene, CDR1 is LGHDT and CDR2 is YNNKEL (reference sequence). The CDR3 here is CASSQGRATYEQYF. The CDR3 region has the DNA TGTGCCAGCAGCCAGGGCAGGGCTACCTACGAGCAGTACTTC.